Below are 20 T cell receptor beta chains sequenced from a single sample in a study of shared T cell receptors in the human thymus. Method: immunoSEQ multiplex PCR; TCRdb's copy keeps in-frame clones and lacks some. The repertoire has about 660,000 clones, roughly 88% of them found once; the top ten carry approximately 0.011%. These records were also assigned to another study, of human thymus T cells.

The specimen was thymocytes. The receptors originated from a boy under three years old with a congenital heart defect.

The chain joins TRBV20-1 to TRBJ2-7; 10 bases fit TRBD2. The CDR3 is 10 residues long. From germline, CDR1 is DFQATT and CDR2 SNEGSKA (reference sequence). With V trimmed by 5 bases and J by 13 bases, 5 bases remained unmatched. CDR3 coding DNA: TGCAGTGCTCTAGCGGGAGTGAACTACTTC. Amino acids: CSALAGVNYF.

This chain uses TRBV9 with TRBJ1-5; 7 bases map to TRBD1. The V segment lost 0 bases and the J segment 5 bases; nucleotides outside the gene matches: 5. The CDR3 covers 15 residues. Looked up from germline, CDR1 is SGDLS and CDR2 is YYNGEE. CDR3: CASSVATGLDQPQHF. The CDR3 bases are TGTGCCAGCAGCGTAGCGACAGGGCTGGATCAGCCCCAGCATTTT. The whole variable domain, filled in from reference TRBV9 and TRBJ1-5, reads DSGVTQTPKHLITATGQRVTLRCSPRSGDLSVYWYQQSLDQGLQFLIQYYNGEERAKGNILERFSAQQFPDLHSELNLSSLELGDSALYFCASSVATGLDQPQHFGDGTRLSIL.

This chain joins TRBV4-3 and TRBJ2-3, with 12 positions matching TRBD2. Germline loops: CDR1 LGHNA, CDR2 YSLEER. Trimming removed 0 bases from V and 3 bases from J; junction bases left unmatched: 10. This CDR3 is 19 amino acids long. The chain's CDR3 is CASSQDVTSGRPMTDTQYF. The CDR3 bases are TGCGCCAGCAGCCAAGATGTTACTAGCGGGAGGCCGATGACAGATACGCAGTATTTT.

The chain links TRBV7-9 to TRBJ1-5, with D perhaps matching TRBD1 (5 bases). The CDR3 is 16 amino acids. Germline CDR1 and CDR2: SEHNR and FQNEAQ (reference sequence). Between the trimmed V and J ends, which lost 0 bases and 4 bases, there was a span of 13 bases. This chain's CDR3 is CASSLAGVEHNQPQHF. DNA for the CDR3: TGTGCCAGCAGCTTAGCAGGGGTTGAACATAATCAGCCCCAGCATTTT.

This chain connects TRBV29-1 to TRBJ2-1, with 13 bases identical to TRBD2. Germline V gives CDR1 SQVTM, CDR2 ANQGSEA. The CDR3 loop spans 18 amino acids. The V gene end was trimmed by 6 bases and the J gene end by 7 bases; junction bases not matched to a gene: 18. The CDR3 coding sequence is TGCAGCGTCGACGCCCGGACTAGCGGGAGAAGGGGCGGTAATGAGCAGTTCTTC. It translates to CSVDARTSGRRGGNEQFF.

The chain has TRBV4-3 and TRBJ2-2, with TRBD2 identical over 13 bases. CDR3 size: 19 residues. Germline CDR1 LGHNA, CDR2 YSLEER. Trimming at V came to 0 bases and at J to 4 bases, leaving 8 bases not matched to a gene. CDR3 DNA: TGCGCCAGCAGCCAAGATCGTACGGGACTAGCGGGATCCACCGGGGAGCTGTTTTTT. This sequence encodes CASSQDRTGLAGSTGELFF.

This clone was recorded only once. The chain has TRBV4-2 and TRBJ1-1; 9 positions match TRBD1. The CDR3 is made up of 17 amino acids. Looked up from germline, CDR1 is LGHNA and CDR2 is YNFKEQ. The V and J ends lost 4 bases and 1 base, in that order; junction bases with no gene match: 10. CDR3 region: CASSLGGQGQSNTEAFF. Written as DNA, the CDR3 is TGTGCCAGCAGCCTTGGGGGACAGGGTCAATCGAACACTGAAGCTTTCTTT.

This clone has only one observation. The CDR3 is CASSPYTDRGEEKLFF. CDR3 bases: TGTGCCAGCAGCCCGTATACCGACAGGGGCGAGGAAAAACTGTTTTTT. This rearrangement joins TRBV28 to TRBJ1-4, with TRBD1 matching over 8 bases. V shed 6 bases and J 8 bases; nucleotides not matched to a gene: 14. The CDR3 spans 16 residues. CDR1 is MDHEN, CDR2 SYDVKM, per germline.

The V gene is TRBV30, the J gene TRBJ2-1, with 9 bases that match TRBD2. This CDR3 is built from 16 residues. The V gene's germline CDR1 is GTSNPN and CDR2 SVGIG (reference sequence). The V and J ends lost 0 bases and 6 bases, in that order; junction bases with no gene match: 9. The CDR3 region has the DNA TGTGCCTGGAGTGTACAGGCGGGAGGGTTGGGCAATGAGCAGTTCTTC. It specifies CAWSVQAGGLGNEQFF.

This chain uses TRBV6-5 with TRBJ1-1; D is undetermined. Germline CDR1 and CDR2: MNHEY and SVGAGI. The germline V and J ends were trimmed by 2 bases and 4 bases, with 17 bases remaining between them. The CDR3 totals 16 residues. For the CDR3, the DNA is TGTGCCAGCAGTTACGGGAGTGGAATTGGTCGCACTGAAGCTTTCTTT. Encoded protein: CASSYGSGIGRTEAFF.

V usage is TRBV10-2 and J usage is TRBJ2-1; D is possibly TRBD2 (5 bases). Trimming left V 2 bases short and J 1 base short, with 9 bases between. Germline V gives CDR1 WSHSY, CDR2 SAAADI. CDR3 length equals 15 residues. The CDR3 bases are TGCGCCAGCAGTGAGGACCTAGCTTCCTACAATGAGCAGTTCTTC. This codes for CASSEDLASYNEQFF.

This chain links TRBV27 with TRBJ1-2, with TRBD1 matching over 9 bases. V shed 0 bases, J shed 8 bases, and the junction held 10 bases outside the gene matches. This CDR3 has 16 residues. The germline gives CDR1 MNHEY, CDR2 SMNVEV (reference sequence). CDR3 nucleotides: TGTGCCAGCAGTTTATCTGGTTGGGACAGGGTGTGGGGCTACACCTTC. Protein: CASSLSGWDRVWGYTF.

The rearrangement links TRBV4-1 to TRBJ1-1; D not resolved. Germline V lookup: CDR1 MGHRA, CDR2 YSYEKL. V lost 1 base, J lost 7 bases, and 19 bases lay in between. This CDR3 region has 16 residues. The DNA for the CDR3 is TGCGCCAGCAGCCAAGCGACGGGAGTAAAACGAGGTGAAGCTTTCTTT. Encoded protein: CASSQATGVKRGEAFF.

This chain joins TRBV7-2 and TRBJ1-2, with D tentatively TRBD1 (6 bases). The CDR3 has 17 amino acids. Germline lookup yields CDR1 SGHTA and CDR2 FQGNSA. Trimming took 3 bases from V and 4 from J, leaving 21 bases between them. The CDR3 DNA reads as TGTGCCAGCAGCTTTATACTGGGGGCAGGGGCTCTCTATGGCTACACCTTC. Amino acids: CASSFILGAGALYGYTF. The variable domain in full, completed from reference TRBV7-2 and TRBJ1-2, reads GAGVSQSPSNKVTEKGKDVELRCDPISGHTALYWYRQSLGQGLEFLIYFQGNSAPDKSGLPSDRFSAERTGGSVSTLTIQRTQQEDSAVYLCASSFILGAGALYGYTFGSGTRLTVV.

This clone was observed a handful of times. The CDR3 DNA follows: TGTGCCAGCAGCTTGTGGGCTAGCGGGAGATCCACAGATACGCAGTATTTT. Its translation: CASSLWASGRSTDTQYF. The chain is built from TRBV5-6 and TRBJ2-3; 10 positions agree with TRBD2. Germline V lookup: CDR1 SGHDT, CDR2 YYEEEE. The length of the CDR3 is 17 residues. V shed 1 base and J 2 bases; nucleotides not matched to a gene: 7.

The chain joins TRBV5-1 to TRBJ2-7, with D possibly TRBD2 on 5 matching bases. Trimming removed 7 bases from V and 5 bases from J, with 22 bases in between. CDR1 and CDR2 (germline): SGHRS, YFSETQ. The CDR3 length is 15 residues. The CDR3 sequence: CASHRFRGSRDEQYF. The CDR3 DNA reads as TGCGCCAGCCACCGATTCCGAGGGAGTCGTGACGAGCAGTACTTC.

The sample holds one count of this clone. The rearrangement joins TRBV5-1 to TRBJ2-7; 9 bases align to TRBD2. Germline trimming cut 6 bases from V and 2 bases from J; bases unmatched to any gene: 6. Germline CDR1 and CDR2: SGHRS and YFSETQ. The CDR3 length is 14 residues. In nucleotides, the CDR3 is TGCGCCAGCACCAGGCGGGAGGGCGCCTACGAGCAGTACTTC. This translates into CASTRREGAYEQYF.

The V and J genes are TRBV5-1 and TRBJ2-2, with D perhaps matching TRBD2 (6 bases). The CDR3 length is 15 residues. Trimming took 4 bases from V and 8 from J, leaving 18 bases between them. Looked up from germline, CDR1 is SGHRS and CDR2 is YFSETQ. As DNA, the CDR3 is TGCGCCAGCAGCGTCACGGACGGTGGGAGGGGGGAGCTGTTTTTT. This codes for CASSVTDGGRGELFF. Drawing the rest from reference TRBV5-1 and TRBJ2-2, the complete variable domain is KAGVTQTPRYLIKTRGQQVTLSCSPISGHRSVSWYQQTPGQGLQFLFEYFSETQRNKGNFPGRFSGRQFSNSRSEMNVSTLELGDSALYLCASSVTDGGRGELFFGEGSRLTVL.

V gene TRBV4-3 combines with J gene TRBJ2-7; maybe TRBD1 (6 bases). Looked up from germline, CDR1 is LGHNA and CDR2 is YSLEER. The CDR3 is made up of 13 amino acids. V lost 1 base and J 2 bases, leaving 6 bases between the germline ends. The CDR3 protein is CASSQGQAYEQYF. In DNA, the CDR3 is TGCGCCAGCAGCCAAGGACAGGCCTACGAGCAGTACTTC.

The genes are TRBV6-1 and TRBJ1-1; 8 bases are a match to TRBD1. V trimming: 5 bases; J trimming: 1 base; junction bases outside the gene matches: 3. CDR1 and CDR2 (germline): MNHNS, SASEGT. The CDR3 extends over 14 amino acids. The CDR3 coding sequence is TGTGCCAGCAGTACCGACAGGGGGAACACTGAAGCTTTCTTT. This translates into CASSTDRGNTEAFF.